The present TCR beta chain was sequenced within a study of blood T cell repertoires in COVID-19. For the study at large: Acute and convalescent COVID-19 samples came from the United States, Italy and Spain. PBMCs, B-cell-depleted T cells, or T cells provided the cDNA or gDNA that made up the material.

Method: immunoSEQ multiplex PCR; TCRdb's copy keeps in-frame clones and lacks some. The table has over 150,000 clones, roughly four fifths seen once; the top ten hold about 11%. The junction had 3 bases not matched to a gene; V was cut back by 0 bases and J by 3 bases. CDR3 length equals 15 residues. The germline V gene encodes CDR1 SGHNT and CDR2 YENEEA. This chain links TRBV11-3 with TRBJ2-3; 7 bases map to TRBD2. Sequencing used PBMCs or T cells enriched from blood (not recorded which). This sequence was found in a man aged 35 to 55 who had recovered from COVID-19. The CDR3 reads CASSLEGGDTDTQYF. The CDR3 DNA reads as TGTGCCAGCAGCTTAGAGGGAGGGGATACAGATACGCAGTATTTT.